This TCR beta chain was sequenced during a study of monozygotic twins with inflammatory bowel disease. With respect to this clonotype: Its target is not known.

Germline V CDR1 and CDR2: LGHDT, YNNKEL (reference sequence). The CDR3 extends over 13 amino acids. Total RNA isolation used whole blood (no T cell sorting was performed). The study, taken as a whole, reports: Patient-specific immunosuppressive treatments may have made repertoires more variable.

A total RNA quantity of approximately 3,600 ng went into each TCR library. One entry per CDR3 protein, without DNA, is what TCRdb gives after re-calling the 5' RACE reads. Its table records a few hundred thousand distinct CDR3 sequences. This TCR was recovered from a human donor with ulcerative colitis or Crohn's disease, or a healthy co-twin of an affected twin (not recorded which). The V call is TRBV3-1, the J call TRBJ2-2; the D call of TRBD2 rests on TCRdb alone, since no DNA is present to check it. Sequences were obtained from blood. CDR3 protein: CASSQDGSGELFF.